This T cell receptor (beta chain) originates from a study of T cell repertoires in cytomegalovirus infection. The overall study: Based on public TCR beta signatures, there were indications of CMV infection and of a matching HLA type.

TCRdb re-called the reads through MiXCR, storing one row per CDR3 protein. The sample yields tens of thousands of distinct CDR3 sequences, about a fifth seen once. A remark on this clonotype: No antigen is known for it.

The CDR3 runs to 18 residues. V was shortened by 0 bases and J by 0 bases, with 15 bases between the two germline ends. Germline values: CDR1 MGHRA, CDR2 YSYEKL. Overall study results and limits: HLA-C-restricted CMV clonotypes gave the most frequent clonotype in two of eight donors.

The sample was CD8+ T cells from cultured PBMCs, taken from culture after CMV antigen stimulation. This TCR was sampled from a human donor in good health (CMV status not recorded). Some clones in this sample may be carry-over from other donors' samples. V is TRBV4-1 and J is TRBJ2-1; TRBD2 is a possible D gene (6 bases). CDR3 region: CASSQEGTGGSSYNEQFF. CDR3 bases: TGCGCCAGCAGCCAAGAAGGAACTGGGGGGAGCTCCTACAATGAGCAGTTCTTC.